A selection of T cell receptor beta chains follows, all from one sample in a study of cytomegalovirus exposure and HLA in healthy donors. This table comes from immunoSEQ multiplex PCR, and its TCRdb copy is limited to in-frame clones, with some not included. This sample has 150,000 to 250,000 clones; 82% occur once, and the top ten carry roughly 0.098%. Input material: PBMCs. The origin of the receptors is a boy aged 2-15 years in good health and CMV-seronegative. The CDR3 runs from the conserved cysteine through the conserved F or W. Clone size is stated in some rows and not others, as once, few, many or a class when expanded.

cdr3_aa: CASSLDREAYQPQHF
v_call: TRBV2
clone_size: once
j_call: TRBJ1-5

cdr3_aa: CASSFITGHNEQFF
v_call: TRBV5-1
clone_size: once
j_call: TRBJ2-1

cdr3_aa: CASSYSVGGPQHF
v_call: TRBV6-5
clone_size: .
j_call: TRBJ1-5

cdr3_aa: CASSLRRSSFQPQHF
v_call: TRBV7-9
clone_size: .
j_call: TRBJ1-5

cdr3_aa: CASSPLAGVTDTQYF
v_call: TRBV6-1
clone_size: few
j_call: TRBJ2-3

cdr3_aa: CASSLGGGSYEQYF
v_call: TRBV7-9
clone_size: .
j_call: TRBJ2-7

cdr3_aa: CATSRESLHETVNYGYTF
v_call: TRBV15
clone_size: .
j_call: TRBJ1-2

cdr3_aa: CASTLTTFISGGDYNEQFF
v_call: TRBV7-2
clone_size: once
j_call: TRBJ2-1

cdr3_aa: CASSSPTTGAGELFF
v_call: TRBV27
clone_size: .
j_call: TRBJ2-2

cdr3_aa: CASSRTGVEVPLHF
v_call: TRBV5-1
clone_size: .
j_call: TRBJ1-6

cdr3_aa: CSSSQVAGDNEQFF
v_call: TRBV7-9
clone_size: .
j_call: TRBJ2-1

cdr3_aa: CASSFSSSEKLFF
v_call: TRBV5-1
clone_size: once
j_call: TRBJ1-4

cdr3_aa: CASSRMGGSSYNEQFF
v_call: TRBV11-2
clone_size: .
j_call: TRBJ2-1

cdr3_aa: CASSLVSPRGRGQDGYTF
v_call: TRBV5-1
clone_size: .
j_call: TRBJ1-2

cdr3_aa: CASSLRGFGAEAFF
v_call: TRBV13
clone_size: few
j_call: TRBJ1-1

cdr3_aa: CASSPTGQGTDTQYF
v_call: TRBV5-4
clone_size: few
j_call: TRBJ2-3

cdr3_aa: CASSVGGGLFPYNEQFF
v_call: TRBV9
clone_size: .
j_call: TRBJ2-1

cdr3_aa: CASSRPRDRGYNEQFF
v_call: TRBV13
clone_size: .
j_call: TRBJ2-1

cdr3_aa: CASSSGTRGETQYF
v_call: TRBV18
clone_size: .
j_call: TRBJ2-5

cdr3_aa: CASSQQGQGADPYTF
v_call: TRBV7-9
clone_size: .
j_call: TRBJ1-2

cdr3_aa: CASSLASQGAYGYTF
v_call: TRBV5-1
clone_size: .
j_call: TRBJ1-2

cdr3_aa: CASSAGAGGYEQYF
v_call: TRBV7-2
clone_size: .
j_call: TRBJ2-7

cdr3_aa: CASSGNSYEQYF
v_call: TRBV2
clone_size: .
j_call: TRBJ2-7

cdr3_aa: CASRVAHGYTF
v_call: TRBV2
clone_size: .
j_call: TRBJ1-2

cdr3_aa: CASSQDHRQGLTDTQYF
v_call: TRBV4-3
clone_size: .
j_call: TRBJ2-3

cdr3_aa: CASSQNWHSNQPQHF
v_call: TRBV5-5
clone_size: .
j_call: TRBJ1-5

cdr3_aa: CASRSFRKGASEAFF
v_call: TRBV19
clone_size: .
j_call: TRBJ1-1

cdr3_aa: CASSQYNGGNEKLFF
v_call: TRBV4-2
clone_size: .
j_call: TRBJ1-4

cdr3_aa: CASSVSGGNTGELFF
v_call: TRBV9
clone_size: .
j_call: TRBJ2-2

cdr3_aa: CASSFVRQGCDYEQYF
v_call: TRBV7-6
clone_size: .
j_call: TRBJ2-7

cdr3_aa: CASSVLGTAKSHGYTF
v_call: TRBV9
clone_size: .
j_call: TRBJ1-2

cdr3_aa: CASSALGGAAEAFF
v_call: TRBV7-6
clone_size: .
j_call: TRBJ1-1

cdr3_aa: CASSPRGGMSNQPQHF
v_call: TRBV7-9
clone_size: .
j_call: TRBJ1-5

cdr3_aa: CASSPRDQQETQYF
v_call: TRBV7-9
clone_size: .
j_call: TRBJ2-5

cdr3_aa: CASSLSGGYRRTYGYTF
v_call: TRBV5-4
clone_size: .
j_call: TRBJ1-2

cdr3_aa: CASRSVSTDTQYF
v_call: TRBV13
clone_size: few
j_call: TRBJ2-3

cdr3_aa: CASSSGGFFFRTEAFF
v_call: TRBV9
clone_size: .
j_call: TRBJ1-1

cdr3_aa: CAIRDRTEAPYLNTEAFF
v_call: TRBV10-3
clone_size: .
j_call: TRBJ1-1

cdr3_aa: CASSELVAGGGNEQFF
v_call: TRBV6-1
clone_size: once
j_call: TRBJ2-1

cdr3_aa: CASSLETGAPRGYTF
v_call: TRBV5-1
clone_size: .
j_call: TRBJ1-2

cdr3_aa: CASRGTRTDTQYF
v_call: TRBV2
clone_size: .
j_call: TRBJ2-3

cdr3_aa: CASSSQRDSGGAETQYF
v_call: TRBV7-6
clone_size: .
j_call: TRBJ2-5

cdr3_aa: CASSPRQGETQYF
v_call: TRBV18
clone_size: few
j_call: TRBJ2-5

cdr3_aa: CASSLVTSGARDTQYF
v_call: TRBV7-9
clone_size: .
j_call: TRBJ2-3

cdr3_aa: CASSEIAGGHSDTQYF
v_call: TRBV6-1
clone_size: .
j_call: TRBJ2-3

cdr3_aa: CASSPLTQGRGYTF
v_call: TRBV4-1
clone_size: .
j_call: TRBJ1-2

cdr3_aa: CSSSLAATGSGMNTEAFF
v_call: TRBV7-9
clone_size: once
j_call: TRBJ1-1

cdr3_aa: CASSLTGQGSAFF
v_call: TRBV7-2
clone_size: once
j_call: TRBJ1-1

cdr3_aa: CASSMHIVNEQYF
v_call: TRBV19
clone_size: few
j_call: TRBJ2-7

cdr3_aa: CSARGTSVQYF
v_call: TRBV20-1
clone_size: .
j_call: TRBJ2-5

cdr3_aa: CASSRGGQLNTEAFF
v_call: TRBV7-9
clone_size: .
j_call: TRBJ1-1

cdr3_aa: CASSLLQGNGYTF
v_call: TRBV27
clone_size: few
j_call: TRBJ1-2

cdr3_aa: CASSGTGNNEQFF
v_call: TRBV2
clone_size: .
j_call: TRBJ2-1

cdr3_aa: CASSVGLAGRANVLTF
v_call: TRBV9
clone_size: few
j_call: TRBJ2-6

cdr3_aa: CAWTPGNSGNTIYF
v_call: TRBV30
clone_size: .
j_call: TRBJ1-3

cdr3_aa: CASSLAANYGYTF
v_call: TRBV11-2
clone_size: .
j_call: TRBJ1-2

cdr3_aa: CASSQVTGVTEAFF
v_call: TRBV4-2
clone_size: .
j_call: TRBJ1-1

cdr3_aa: CASSYSRMNTEAFF
v_call: TRBV6-5
clone_size: .
j_call: TRBJ1-1

cdr3_aa: CASSLVGGGGTEAFF
v_call: TRBV7-2
clone_size: .
j_call: TRBJ1-1